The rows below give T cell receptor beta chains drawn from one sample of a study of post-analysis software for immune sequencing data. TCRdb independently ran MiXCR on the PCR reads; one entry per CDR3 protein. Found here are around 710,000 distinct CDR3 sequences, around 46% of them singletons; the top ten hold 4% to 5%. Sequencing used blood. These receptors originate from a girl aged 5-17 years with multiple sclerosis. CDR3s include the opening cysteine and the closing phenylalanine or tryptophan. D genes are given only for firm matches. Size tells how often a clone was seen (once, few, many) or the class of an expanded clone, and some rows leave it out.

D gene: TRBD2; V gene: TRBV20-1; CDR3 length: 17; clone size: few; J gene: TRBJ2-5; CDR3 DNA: TGCAGTGCTTGGGGGGTGGGACTAGCTTCGGGTTCGGAGACCCAGTACTTC; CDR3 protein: CSAWGVGLASGSETQYF
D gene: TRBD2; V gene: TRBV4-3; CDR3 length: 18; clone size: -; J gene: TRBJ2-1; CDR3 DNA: TGCGCCAGCAGCCCGGGACTAGCGGGAGACGTCTCCTACAATGAGCAGTTCTTC; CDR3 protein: CASSPGLAGDVSYNEQFF
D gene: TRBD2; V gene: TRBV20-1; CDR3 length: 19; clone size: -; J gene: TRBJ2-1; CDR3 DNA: TGCAGTGCTAGTTTGGGTTTTGGGTCTAGCGGGAGGAACTACAATGAGCAGTTCTTC; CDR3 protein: CSASLGFGSSGRNYNEQFF
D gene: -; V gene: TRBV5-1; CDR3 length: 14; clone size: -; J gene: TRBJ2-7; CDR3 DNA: TGCGCCAGCAGCTTGCAGGGAATCGGGTACGAGCAGTACTTC; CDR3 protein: CASSLQGIGYEQYF
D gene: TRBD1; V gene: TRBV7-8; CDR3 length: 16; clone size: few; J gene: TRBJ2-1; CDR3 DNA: TGTGCCAGCAGCACAATCCGGGACAGGGGGGGCGATGAGCAGTTCTTC; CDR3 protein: CASSTIRDRGGDEQFF
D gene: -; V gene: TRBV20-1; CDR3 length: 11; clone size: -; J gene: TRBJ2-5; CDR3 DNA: TGCAGTGCTGGGACGGAGCTATCGGGGTACTTC; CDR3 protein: CSAGTELSGYF
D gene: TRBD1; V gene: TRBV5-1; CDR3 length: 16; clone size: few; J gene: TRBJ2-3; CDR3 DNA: TGCGCCAGCAGCCCCGACAGGGGAATAATACCAGATACGCAGTATTTT; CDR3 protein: CASSPDRGIIPDTQYF
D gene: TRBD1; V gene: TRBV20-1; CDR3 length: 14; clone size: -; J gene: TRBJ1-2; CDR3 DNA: TGCAGTGCCGCGCGGGACAGGAATAACTATGGCTACACCTTC; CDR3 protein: CSAARDRNNYGYTF
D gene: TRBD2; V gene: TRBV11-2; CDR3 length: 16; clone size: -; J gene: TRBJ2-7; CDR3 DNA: TGTGCCAGCAGCCTGGCTTTCAGCGGGGGCTCCTACGAGCAGTACTTC; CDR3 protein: CASSLAFSGGSYEQYF
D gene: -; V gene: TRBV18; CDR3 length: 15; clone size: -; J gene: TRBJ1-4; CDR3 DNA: TGTGCCAGCTTCGCCGACCGAAGACAGCATGAAAAACTGTTTTTT; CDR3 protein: CASFADRRQHEKLFF
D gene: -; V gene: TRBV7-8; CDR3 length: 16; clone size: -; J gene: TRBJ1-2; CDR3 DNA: TGTGCCAGCAGCTTAAAGGCCCAGCTGGCAGGGCAAGGCTACACCTTC; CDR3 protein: CASSLKAQLAGQGYTF
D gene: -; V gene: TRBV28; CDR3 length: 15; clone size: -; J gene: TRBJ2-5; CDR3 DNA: TGTGCCAGCAGTTTAAGCCGGGCCAGAAAAGAGACCCAGTACTTC; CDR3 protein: CASSLSRARKETQYF
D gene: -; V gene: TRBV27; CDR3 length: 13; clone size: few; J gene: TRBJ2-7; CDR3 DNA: TGTGCCAGCAGACAGACTTCCGTGAGCGAGCAGTACTTC; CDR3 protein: CASRQTSVSEQYF
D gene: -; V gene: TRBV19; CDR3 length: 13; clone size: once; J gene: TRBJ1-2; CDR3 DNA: TGTGCCAGTAGGGGGGGGGCTACTGGCGGCTACACCTTC; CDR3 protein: CASRGGATGGYTF
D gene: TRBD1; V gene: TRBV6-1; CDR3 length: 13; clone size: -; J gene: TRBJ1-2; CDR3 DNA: TGTGCCGGAAGACAGGGGGTTGAGTATGGCTACACCTTC; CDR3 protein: CAGRQGVEYGYTF
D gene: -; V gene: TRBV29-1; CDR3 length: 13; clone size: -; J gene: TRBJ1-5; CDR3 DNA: TGCAGCGTTCAGACAGATAGCAATCAGCCCCAGCATTTT; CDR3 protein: CSVQTDSNQPQHF
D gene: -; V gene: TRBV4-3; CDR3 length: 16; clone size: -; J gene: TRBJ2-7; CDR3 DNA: TGCGCCAGCAGCCAAGAATTTGGGCAGAGGGTCTACGAGCAGTACTTC; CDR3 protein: CASSQEFGQRVYEQYF
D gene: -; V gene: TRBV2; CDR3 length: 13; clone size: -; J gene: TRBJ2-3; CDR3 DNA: TGTGCCAGCAGTGAAGTGGTCTGGGATACGCAGTATTTT; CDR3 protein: CASSEVVWDTQYF
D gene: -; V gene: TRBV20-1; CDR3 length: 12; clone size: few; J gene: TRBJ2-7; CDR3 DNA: TGCAGTGCTAGACCCCAGAGCTACGAGCAGTACTTC; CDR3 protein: CSARPQSYEQYF
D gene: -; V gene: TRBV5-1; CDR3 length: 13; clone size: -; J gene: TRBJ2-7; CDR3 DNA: TGCGCCAGCAGGCCAGCGGGTTCCTACGAGCAGTACTTC; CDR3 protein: CASRPAGSYEQYF
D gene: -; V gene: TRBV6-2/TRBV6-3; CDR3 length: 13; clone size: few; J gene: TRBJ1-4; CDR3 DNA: TGTGCCAGCAGCCAGGAGGTTGGAGAAAAACTGTTTTTT; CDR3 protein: CASSQEVGEKLFF
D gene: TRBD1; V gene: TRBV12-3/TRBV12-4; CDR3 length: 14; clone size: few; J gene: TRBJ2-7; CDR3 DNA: TGTGCCAGCAGTGAGACAGGGGGCTTCTACGAGCAGTACTTC; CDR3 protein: CASSETGGFYEQYF
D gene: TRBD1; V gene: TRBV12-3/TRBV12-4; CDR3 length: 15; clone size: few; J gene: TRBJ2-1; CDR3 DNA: TGTGCCAGCAGCCTCGGGACAGGGGTAGGCAATGAGCAGTTCTTC; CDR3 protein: CASSLGTGVGNEQFF
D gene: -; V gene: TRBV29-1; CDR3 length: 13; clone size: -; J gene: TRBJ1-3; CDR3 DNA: TGCAGCGTCATCGCTACCCCTGGAAACACCATATATTTT; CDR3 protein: CSVIATPGNTIYF
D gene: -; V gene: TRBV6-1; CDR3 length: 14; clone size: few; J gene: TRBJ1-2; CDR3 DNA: TGTGCCAGCAGTGACGAGACGAGTGCTTATGGCTACACCTTC; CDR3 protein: CASSDETSAYGYTF
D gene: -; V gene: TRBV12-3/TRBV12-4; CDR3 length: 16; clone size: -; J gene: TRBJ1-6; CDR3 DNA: TGTGCCAGCAGTTCGGAACCCGGGACAACTTTTAAGCCCCTCCACTTT; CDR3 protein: CASSSEPGTTFKPLHF
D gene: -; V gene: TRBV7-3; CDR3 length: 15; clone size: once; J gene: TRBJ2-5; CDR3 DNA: TGTGCCAGCAGCTTAACTGCAAGGGTCGGAGAGACCCAGTACTTC; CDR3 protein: CASSLTARVGETQYF
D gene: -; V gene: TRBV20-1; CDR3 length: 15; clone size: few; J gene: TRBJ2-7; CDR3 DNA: TGCAGCTTAAGTTCCCGGGACTTAAGCTCCTACGAGCAGTACTTC; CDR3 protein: CSLSSRDLSSYEQYF
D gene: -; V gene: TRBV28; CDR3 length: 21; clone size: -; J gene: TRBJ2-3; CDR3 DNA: -; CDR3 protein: CASSLFVWREYLFFGPGTQYF
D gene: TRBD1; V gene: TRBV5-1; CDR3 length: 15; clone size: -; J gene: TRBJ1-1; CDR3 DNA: TGCGCCAGCAGCTTGGAGGGGACAGGGGTCACTGAAGCTTTCTTT; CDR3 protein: CASSLEGTGVTEAFF
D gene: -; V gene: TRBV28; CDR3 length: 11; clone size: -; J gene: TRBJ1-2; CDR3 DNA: TGTGCCACCCGCGTTGTGTTTGGCTACACCTTC; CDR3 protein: CATRVVFGYTF